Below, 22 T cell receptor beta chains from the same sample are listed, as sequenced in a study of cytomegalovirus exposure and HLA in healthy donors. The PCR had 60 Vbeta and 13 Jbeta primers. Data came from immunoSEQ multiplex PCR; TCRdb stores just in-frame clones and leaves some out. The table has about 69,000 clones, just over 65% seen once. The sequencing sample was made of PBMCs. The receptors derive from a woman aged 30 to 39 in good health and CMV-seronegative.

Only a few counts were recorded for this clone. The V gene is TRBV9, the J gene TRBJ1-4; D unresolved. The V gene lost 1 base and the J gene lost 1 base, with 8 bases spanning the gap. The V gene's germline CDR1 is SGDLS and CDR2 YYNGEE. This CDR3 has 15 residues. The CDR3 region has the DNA TGTGCCAGCAGCGTAAGCGGAGGAACTAATGAAAAACTGTTTTTT. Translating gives CASSVSGGTNEKLFF.

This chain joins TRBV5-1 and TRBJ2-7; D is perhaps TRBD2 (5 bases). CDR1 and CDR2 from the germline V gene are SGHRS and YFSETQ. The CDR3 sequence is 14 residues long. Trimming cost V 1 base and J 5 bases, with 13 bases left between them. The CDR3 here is CASSLLADANEQYF. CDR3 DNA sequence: TGCGCCAGCAGCTTGCTAGCAGATGCGAACGAGCAGTACTTC.

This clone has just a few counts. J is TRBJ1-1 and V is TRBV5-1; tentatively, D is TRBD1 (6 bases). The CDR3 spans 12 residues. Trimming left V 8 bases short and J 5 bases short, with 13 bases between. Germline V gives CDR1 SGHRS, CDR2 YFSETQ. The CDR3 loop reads CASSQGGTEAFF. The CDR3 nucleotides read TGCGCCAGTAGTCAAGGGGGAACTGAAGCTTTCTTT. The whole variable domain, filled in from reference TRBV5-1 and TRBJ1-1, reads KAGVTQTPRYLIKTRGQQVTLSCSPISGHRSVSWYQQTPGQGLQFLFEYFSETQRNKGNFPGRFSGRQFSNSRSEMNVSTLELGDSALYLCASSQGGTEAFFGQGTRLTVV.

CDR3 nucleotides: TGTGCCAGCAGCTTAGGGGGCGGGAGCACTGAAGCTTTCTTT. Translation gives CASSLGGGSTEAFF. The J gene is TRBJ1-1, the V gene TRBV7-9, with a weak D call TRBD1 (5 bases). Germline CDR1 SEHNR, CDR2 FQNEAQ (reference sequence). The CDR3 covers 14 residues. Trimming pared 1 base from V and 4 bases from J, leaving 10 bases between.

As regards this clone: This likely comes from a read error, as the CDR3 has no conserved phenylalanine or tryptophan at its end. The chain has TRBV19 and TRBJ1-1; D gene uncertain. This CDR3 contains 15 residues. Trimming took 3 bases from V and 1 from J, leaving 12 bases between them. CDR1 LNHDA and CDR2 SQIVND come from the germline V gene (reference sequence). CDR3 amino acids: CASSMEGLGNTEAFL. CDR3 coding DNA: TGTGCCAGTAGTATGGAGGGTCTCGGGAACACTGAAGCTTTCCTT.

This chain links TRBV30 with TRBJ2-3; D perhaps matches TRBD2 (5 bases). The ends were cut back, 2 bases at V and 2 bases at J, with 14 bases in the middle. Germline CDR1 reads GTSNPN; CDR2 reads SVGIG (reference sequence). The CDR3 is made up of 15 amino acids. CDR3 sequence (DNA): TGTGCCTGGAGTTTCCGGGATCCCACCACAGATACGCAGTATTTT. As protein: CAWSFRDPTTDTQYF.

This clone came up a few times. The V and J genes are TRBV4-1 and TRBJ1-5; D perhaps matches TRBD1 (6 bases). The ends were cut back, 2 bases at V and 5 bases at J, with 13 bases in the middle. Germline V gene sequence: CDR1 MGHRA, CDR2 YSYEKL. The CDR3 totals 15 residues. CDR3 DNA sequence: TGCGCCAGCAGCCAACCAGGGGCTTCTGATCAGCCCCAGCATTTT. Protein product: CASSQPGASDQPQHF.

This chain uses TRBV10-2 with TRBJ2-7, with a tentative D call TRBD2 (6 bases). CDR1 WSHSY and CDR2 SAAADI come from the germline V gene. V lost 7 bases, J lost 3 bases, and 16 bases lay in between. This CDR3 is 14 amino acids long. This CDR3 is CASTAGSWVYEQYF. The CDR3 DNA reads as TGCGCCAGCACGGCGGGGTCTTGGGTCTACGAGCAGTACTTC.

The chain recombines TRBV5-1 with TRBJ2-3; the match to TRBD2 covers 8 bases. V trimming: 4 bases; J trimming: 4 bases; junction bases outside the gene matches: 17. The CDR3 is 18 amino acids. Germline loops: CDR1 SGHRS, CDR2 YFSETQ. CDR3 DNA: TGCGCCAGCAGCGTCTGGGGGGTCGGGACTAGGGGTGCAGATACGCAGTATTTT. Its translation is CASSVWGVGTRGADTQYF.

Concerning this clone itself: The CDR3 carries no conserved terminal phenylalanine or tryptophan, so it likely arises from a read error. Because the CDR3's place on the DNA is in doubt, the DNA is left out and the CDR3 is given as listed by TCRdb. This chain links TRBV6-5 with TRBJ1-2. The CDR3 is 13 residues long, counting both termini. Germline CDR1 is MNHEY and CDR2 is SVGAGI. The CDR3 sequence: CASSYERNYGYTV.

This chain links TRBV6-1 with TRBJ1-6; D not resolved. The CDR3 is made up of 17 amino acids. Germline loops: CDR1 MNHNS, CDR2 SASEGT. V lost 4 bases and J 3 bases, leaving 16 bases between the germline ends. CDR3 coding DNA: TGTGCCAGCAGTGTGGGGAGTACAAGGCACTATAATTCACCCCTCCACTTT. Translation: CASSVGSTRHYNSPLHF.

CDR3 loop: CAVTGSYEQYF. The CDR3 nucleotides read TGTGCCGTGACGGGATCCTACGAGCAGTACTTC. The rearrangement joins TRBV28 to TRBJ2-7; D is perhaps TRBD2 (5 bases). The CDR3 runs 11 residues. V shed 11 bases and J shed 1 base, with 9 bases lying between them. Germline V lookup: CDR1 MDHEN, CDR2 SYDVKM.

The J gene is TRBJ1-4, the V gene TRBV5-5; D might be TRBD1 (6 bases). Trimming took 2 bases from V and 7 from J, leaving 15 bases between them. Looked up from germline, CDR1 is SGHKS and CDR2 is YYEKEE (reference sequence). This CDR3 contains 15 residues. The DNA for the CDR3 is TGTGCCAGCAGCTTTTCGGGGCAGGGGTTTGAAAAACTGTTTTTT. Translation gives CASSFSGQGFEKLFF.

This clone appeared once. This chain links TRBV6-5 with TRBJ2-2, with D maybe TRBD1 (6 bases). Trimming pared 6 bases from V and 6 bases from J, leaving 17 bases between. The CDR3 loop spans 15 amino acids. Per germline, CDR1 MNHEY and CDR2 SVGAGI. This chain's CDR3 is CASSPGQRGPGELFF. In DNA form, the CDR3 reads TGTGCCAGCAGCCCTGGACAGAGGGGACCCGGGGAGCTGTTTTTT.

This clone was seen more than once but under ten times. DNA of the CDR3: TGTGCCAGCTCACGGACCGGGACAGAGGACTATGGCTACACCTTC. It translates to CASSRTGTEDYGYTF. This chain uses TRBV18 with TRBJ1-2, with 7 bases fitting TRBD1. Germline trimming cut 4 bases from V and 3 bases from J; bases unmatched to any gene: 8. From germline, CDR1 is KGHSH and CDR2 LQKENI. The CDR3 is made up of 15 amino acids.

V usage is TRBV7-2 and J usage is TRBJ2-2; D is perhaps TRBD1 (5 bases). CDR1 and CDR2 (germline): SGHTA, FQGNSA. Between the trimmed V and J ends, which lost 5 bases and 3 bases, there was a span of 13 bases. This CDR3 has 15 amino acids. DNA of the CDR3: TGTGCCAGCAGCCCGTCGGCAGGGTACACCGGGGAGCTGTTTTTT. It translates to CASSPSAGYTGELFF.

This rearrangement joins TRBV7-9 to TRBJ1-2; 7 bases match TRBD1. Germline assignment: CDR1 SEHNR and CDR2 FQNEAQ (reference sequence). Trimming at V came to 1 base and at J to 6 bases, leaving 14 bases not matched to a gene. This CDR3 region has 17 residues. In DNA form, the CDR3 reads TGTGCCAGCAGCTTAGTTAACATCCGGGACAGAAGAGATGGCTACACCTTC. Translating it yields CASSLVNIRDRRDGYTF.

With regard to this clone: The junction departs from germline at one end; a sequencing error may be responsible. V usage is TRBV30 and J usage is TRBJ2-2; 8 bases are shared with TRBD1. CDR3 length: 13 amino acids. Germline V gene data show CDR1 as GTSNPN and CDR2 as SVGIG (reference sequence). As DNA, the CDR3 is TGTGACTGGACGCGGACAGGGATTGGGGAGCTGTTTTTT. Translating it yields CDWTRTGIGELFF.

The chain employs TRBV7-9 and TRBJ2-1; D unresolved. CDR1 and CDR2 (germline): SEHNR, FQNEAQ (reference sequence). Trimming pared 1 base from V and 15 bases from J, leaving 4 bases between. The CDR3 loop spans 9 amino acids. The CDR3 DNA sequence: TGTGCCAGCAGCTTAGATAGGTTCTTC. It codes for CASSLDRFF.

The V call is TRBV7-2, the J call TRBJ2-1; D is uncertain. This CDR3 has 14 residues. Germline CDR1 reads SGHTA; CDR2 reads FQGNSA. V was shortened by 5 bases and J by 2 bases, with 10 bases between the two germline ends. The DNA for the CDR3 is TGTGCCAGCAGCCCCCTCGGTGCCTACAATGAGCAGTTCTTC. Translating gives CASSPLGAYNEQFF.

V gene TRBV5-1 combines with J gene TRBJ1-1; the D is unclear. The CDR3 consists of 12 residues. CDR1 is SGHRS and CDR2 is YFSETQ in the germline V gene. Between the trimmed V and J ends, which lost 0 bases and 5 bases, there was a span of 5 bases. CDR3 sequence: CASSLDWTEAFF. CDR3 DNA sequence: TGCGCCAGCAGCTTGGACTGGACTGAAGCTTTCTTT.

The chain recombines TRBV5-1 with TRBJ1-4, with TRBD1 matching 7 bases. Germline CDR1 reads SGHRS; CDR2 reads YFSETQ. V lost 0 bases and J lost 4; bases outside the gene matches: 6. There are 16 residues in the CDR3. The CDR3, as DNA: TGCGCCAGCAGCTTGGCCGGACAGGTTAATAATGAAAAACTGTTTTTT. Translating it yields CASSLAGQVNNEKLFF.